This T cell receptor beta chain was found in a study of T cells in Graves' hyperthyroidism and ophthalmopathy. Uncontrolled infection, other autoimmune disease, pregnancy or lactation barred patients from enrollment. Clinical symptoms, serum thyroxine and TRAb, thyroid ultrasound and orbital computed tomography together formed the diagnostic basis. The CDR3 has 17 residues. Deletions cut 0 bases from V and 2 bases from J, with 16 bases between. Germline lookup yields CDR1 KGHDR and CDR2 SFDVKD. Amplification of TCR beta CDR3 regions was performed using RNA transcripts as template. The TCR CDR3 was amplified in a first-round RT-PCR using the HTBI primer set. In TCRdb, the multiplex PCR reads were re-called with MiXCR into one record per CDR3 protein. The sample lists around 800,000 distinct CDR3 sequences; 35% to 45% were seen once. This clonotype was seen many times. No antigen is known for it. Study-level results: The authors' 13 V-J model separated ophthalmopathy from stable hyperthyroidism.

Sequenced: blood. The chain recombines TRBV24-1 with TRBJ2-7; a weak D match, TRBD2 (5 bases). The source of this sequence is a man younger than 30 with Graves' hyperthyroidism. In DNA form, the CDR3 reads TGTGCCACCAGTGATTTGTCGGCGGGCCGAGTTACCTACGAGCAGTACTTC. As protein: CATSDLSAGRVTYEQYF.